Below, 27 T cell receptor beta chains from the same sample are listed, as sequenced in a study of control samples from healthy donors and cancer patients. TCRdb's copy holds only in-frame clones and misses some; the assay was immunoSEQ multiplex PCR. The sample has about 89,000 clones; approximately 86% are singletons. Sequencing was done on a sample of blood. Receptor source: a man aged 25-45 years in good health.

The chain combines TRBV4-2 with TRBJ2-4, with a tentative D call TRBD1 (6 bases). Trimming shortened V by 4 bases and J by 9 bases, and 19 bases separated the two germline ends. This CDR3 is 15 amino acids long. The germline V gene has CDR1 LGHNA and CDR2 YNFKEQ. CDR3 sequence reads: CASSPVQGQMAIQYF. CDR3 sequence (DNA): TGTGCCAGCAGCCCAGTCCAGGGGCAAATGGCCATTCAGTACTTC.

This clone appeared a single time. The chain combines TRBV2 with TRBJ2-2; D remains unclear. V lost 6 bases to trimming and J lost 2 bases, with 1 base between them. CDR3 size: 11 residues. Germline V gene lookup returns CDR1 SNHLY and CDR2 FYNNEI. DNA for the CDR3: TGTGCCAGCAGAAACACCGGGGAGCTGTTTTTT. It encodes CASRNTGELFF.

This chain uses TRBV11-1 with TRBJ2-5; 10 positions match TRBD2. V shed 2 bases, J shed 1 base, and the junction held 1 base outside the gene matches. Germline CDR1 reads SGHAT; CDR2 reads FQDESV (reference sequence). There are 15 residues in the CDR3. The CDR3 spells CASSLKRGGQETQYF. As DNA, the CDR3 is TGTGCCAGCAGCTTAAAGCGGGGGGGCCAAGAGACCCAGTACTTC.

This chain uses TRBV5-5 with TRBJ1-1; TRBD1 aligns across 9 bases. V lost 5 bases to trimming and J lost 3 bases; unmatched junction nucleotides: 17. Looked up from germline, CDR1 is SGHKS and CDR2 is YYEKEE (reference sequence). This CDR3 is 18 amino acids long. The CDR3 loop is CASRQGQGVLKKDTEAFF. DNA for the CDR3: TGTGCCAGCAGGCAGGGACAGGGCGTGTTGAAGAAGGACACTGAAGCTTTCTTT.

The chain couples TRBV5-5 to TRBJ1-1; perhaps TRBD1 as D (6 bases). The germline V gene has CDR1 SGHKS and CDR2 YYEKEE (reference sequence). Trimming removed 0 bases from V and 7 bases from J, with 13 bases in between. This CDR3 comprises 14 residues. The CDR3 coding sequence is TGTGCCAGCAGCTTGGAAGGGGGGGCGTATGAAGCTTTCTTT. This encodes CASSLEGGAYEAFF.

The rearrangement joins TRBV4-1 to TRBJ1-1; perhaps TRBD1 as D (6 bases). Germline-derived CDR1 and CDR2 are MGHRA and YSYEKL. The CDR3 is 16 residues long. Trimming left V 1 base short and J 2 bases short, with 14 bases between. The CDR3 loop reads CASSQGQGYRNTEAFF. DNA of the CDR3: TGCGCCAGCAGCCAAGGTCAGGGGTATAGAAACACTGAAGCTTTCTTT.

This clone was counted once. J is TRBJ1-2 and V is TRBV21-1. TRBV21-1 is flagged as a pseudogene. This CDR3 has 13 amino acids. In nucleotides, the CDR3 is TGTGCCAGCACGATCGGGACTTGGCATGGCTACACCTTC. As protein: CASTIGTWHGYTF.

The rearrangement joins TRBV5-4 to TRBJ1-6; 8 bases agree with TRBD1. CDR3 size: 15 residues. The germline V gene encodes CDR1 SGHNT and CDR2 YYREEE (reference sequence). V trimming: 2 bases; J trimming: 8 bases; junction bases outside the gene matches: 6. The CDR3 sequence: CASSFLETGDSPLHF. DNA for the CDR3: TGTGCCAGCAGCTTCTTGGAGACAGGGGATTCACCCCTCCACTTT.

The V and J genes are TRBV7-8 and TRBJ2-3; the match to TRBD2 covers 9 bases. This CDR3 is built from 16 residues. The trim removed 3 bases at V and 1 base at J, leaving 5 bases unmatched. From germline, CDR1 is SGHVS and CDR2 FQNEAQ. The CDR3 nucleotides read TGTGCCAGCAGCTTTCTTGCGGGGGGGGGCACAGATACGCAGTATTTT. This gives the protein CASSFLAGGGTDTQYF.

The CDR3 coding sequence is TGTGCCAGCAGCCAAGAAAGGATAGCGGGGGGGGAGACCCAGTACTTC. Protein product: CASSQERIAGGETQYF. The chain employs TRBV3-1 (or the pseudogene TRBV3-2) and TRBJ2-5, with 11 bases fitting TRBD2. The junction had 5 bases not matched to a gene; V was cut back by 0 bases and J by 5 bases. The CDR3 consists of 16 residues. The germline V gene has CDR1 LGHDT and CDR2 YNNKEL (reference sequence).

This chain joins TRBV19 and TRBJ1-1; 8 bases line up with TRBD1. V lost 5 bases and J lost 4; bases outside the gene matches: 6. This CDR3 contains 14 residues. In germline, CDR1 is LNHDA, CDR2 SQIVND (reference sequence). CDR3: CASSSQGVGTEAFF. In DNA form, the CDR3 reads TGTGCCAGTAGTTCACAGGGGGTTGGCACTGAAGCTTTCTTT. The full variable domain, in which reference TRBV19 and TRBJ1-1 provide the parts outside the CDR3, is DGGITQSPKYLFRKEGQNVTLSCEQNLNHDAMYWYRQDPGQGLRLIYYSQIVNDFQKGDIAEGYSVSREKKESFPLTVTSAQKNPTAFYLCASSSQGVGTEAFFGQGTRLTVV.

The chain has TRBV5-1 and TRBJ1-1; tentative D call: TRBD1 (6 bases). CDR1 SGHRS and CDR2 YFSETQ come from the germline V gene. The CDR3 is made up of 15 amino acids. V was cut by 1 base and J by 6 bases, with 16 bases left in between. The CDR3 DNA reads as TGCGCCAGCAGCTTGCCAGGGGTGACGGTACCTGAAGCTTTCTTT. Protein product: CASSLPGVTVPEAFF.

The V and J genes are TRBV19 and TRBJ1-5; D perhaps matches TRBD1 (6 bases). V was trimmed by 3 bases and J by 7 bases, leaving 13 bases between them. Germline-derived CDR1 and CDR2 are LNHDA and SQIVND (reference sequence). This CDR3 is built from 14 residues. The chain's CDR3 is CASSISGVGQPQHF. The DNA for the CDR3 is TGTGCCAGTAGTATTTCAGGGGTCGGGCAGCCCCAGCATTTT. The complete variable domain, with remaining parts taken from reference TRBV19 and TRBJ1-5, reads DGGITQSPKYLFRKEGQNVTLSCEQNLNHDAMYWYRQDPGQGLRLIYYSQIVNDFQKGDIAEGYSVSREKKESFPLTVTSAQKNPTAFYLCASSISGVGQPQHFGDGTRLSIL.

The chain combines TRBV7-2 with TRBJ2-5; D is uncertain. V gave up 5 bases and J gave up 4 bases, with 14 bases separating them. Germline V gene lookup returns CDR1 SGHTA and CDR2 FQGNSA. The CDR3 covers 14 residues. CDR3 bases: TGTGCCAGCAGCCCGAACGGTAGTGGAGAGACCCAGTACTTC. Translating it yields CASSPNGSGETQYF. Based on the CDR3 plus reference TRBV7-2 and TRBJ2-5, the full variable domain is GAGVSQSPSNKVTEKGKDVELRCDPISGHTALYWYRQSLGQGLEFLIYFQGNSAPDKSGLPSDRFSAERTGGSVSTLTIQRTQQEDSAVYLCASSPNGSGETQYFGPGTRLLVL.

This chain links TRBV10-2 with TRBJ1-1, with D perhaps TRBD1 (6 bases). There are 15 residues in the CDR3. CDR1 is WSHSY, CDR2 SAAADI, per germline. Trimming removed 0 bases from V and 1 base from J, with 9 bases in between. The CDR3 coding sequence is TGCGCCAGCAGTGAGTCGGCCAGGGGGAACACTGAAGCTTTCTTT. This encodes CASSESARGNTEAFF.

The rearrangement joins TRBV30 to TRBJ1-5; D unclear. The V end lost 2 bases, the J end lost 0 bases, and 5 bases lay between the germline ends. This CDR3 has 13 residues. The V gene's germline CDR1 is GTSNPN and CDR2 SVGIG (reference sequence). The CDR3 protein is CAWSSGSNQPQHF. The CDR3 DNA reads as TGTGCCTGGAGTTCAGGTAGCAATCAGCCCCAGCATTTT.

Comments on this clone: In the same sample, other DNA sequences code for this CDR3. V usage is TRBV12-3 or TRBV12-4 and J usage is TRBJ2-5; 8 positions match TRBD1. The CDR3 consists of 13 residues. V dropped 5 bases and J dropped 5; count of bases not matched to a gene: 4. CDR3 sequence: CASSRQGAETQYF. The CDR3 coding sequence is TGTGCCAGCAGTAGGCAGGGGGCGGAGACCCAGTACTTC.

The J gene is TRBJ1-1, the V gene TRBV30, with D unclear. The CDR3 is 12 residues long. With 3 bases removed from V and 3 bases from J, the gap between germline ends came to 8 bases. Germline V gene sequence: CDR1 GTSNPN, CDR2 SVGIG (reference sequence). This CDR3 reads CAWSGVHTEAFF. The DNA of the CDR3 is TGTGCCTGGAGCGGGGTCCACACTGAAGCTTTCTTT.

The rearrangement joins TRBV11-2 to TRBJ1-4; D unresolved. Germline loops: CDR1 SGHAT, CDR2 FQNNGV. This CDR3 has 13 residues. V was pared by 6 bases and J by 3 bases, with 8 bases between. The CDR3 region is CASSSAANEKLFF. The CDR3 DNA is TGTGCCAGCAGTTCAGCGGCTAATGAAAAACTGTTTTTT.

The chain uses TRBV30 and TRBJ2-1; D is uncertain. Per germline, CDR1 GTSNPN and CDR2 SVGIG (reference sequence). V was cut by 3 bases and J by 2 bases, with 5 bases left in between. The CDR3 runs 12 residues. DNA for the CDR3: TGTGCCTGGAGCCCTACCTACAATGAGCAGTTCTTC. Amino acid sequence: CAWSPTYNEQFF.

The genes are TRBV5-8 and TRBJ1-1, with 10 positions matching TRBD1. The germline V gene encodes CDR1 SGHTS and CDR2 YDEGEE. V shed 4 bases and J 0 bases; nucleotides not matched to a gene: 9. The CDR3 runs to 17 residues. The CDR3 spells CASSRGTGAFLNTEAFF. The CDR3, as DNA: TGTGCCAGCAGCCGCGGGACAGGGGCTTTCCTGAACACTGAAGCTTTCTTT.

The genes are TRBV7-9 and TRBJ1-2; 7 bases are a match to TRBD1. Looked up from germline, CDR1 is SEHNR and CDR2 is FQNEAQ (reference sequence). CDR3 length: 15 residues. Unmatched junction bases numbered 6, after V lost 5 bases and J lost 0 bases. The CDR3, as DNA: TGTGCCAGCAGCCCCGGACAGGAAGCTAACTATGGCTACACCTTC. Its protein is CASSPGQEANYGYTF.

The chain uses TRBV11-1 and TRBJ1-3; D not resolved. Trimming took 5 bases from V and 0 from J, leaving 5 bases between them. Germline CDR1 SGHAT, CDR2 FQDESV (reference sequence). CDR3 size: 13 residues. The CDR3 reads CASSLLSGNTIYF. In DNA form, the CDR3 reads TGTGCCAGCAGCCTACTCTCTGGAAACACCATATATTTT.

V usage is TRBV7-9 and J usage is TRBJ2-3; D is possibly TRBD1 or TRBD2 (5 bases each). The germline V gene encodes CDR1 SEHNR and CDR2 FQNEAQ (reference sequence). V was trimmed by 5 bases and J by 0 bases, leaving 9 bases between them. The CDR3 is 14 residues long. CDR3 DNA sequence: TGTGCCAGCAGCAAGGGACCTAGCACAGATACGCAGTATTTT. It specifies CASSKGPSTDTQYF. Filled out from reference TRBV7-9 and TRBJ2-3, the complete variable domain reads DTGVSQNPRHKITKRGQNVTFRCDPISEHNRLYWYRQTLGQGPEFLTYFQNEAQLEKSRLLSDRFSAERPKGSFSTLEIQRTEQGDSAMYLCASSKGPSTDTQYFGPGTRLTVL.

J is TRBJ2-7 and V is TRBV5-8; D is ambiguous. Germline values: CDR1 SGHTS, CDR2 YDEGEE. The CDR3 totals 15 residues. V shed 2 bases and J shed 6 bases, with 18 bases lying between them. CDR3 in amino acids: CASSFSATPSGEQYF. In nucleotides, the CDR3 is TGTGCCAGCAGCTTTTCGGCGACACCCTCGGGCGAGCAGTACTTC.

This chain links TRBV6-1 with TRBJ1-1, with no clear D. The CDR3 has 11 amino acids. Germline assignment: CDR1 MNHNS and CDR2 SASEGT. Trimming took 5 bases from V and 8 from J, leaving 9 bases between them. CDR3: CASSSGSEAFF. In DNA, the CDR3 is TGTGCCAGCAGTTCCGGGTCCGAAGCTTTCTTT.

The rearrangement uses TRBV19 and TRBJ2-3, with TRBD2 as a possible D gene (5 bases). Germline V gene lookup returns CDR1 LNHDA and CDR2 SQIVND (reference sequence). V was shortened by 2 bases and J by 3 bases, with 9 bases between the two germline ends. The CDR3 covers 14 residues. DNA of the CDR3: TGTGCCAGTAGTATAAACCTAGCAACAGATACGCAGTATTTT. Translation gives CASSINLATDTQYF.